The rows below give T cell receptor beta chains drawn from one sample of a study of technical replicates of blood from a handful of donors. Sequenced by immunoSEQ multiplex PCR; TCRdb stores in-frame clones only, minus some. Here the sample spans some 13,000 clones, just under 95% being singletons. The material sequenced was PBMCs. The receptors derive from a human donor in good health. Both conserved end residues are part of each CDR3. The D gene is left open where the match is weak.

TRBV18,NA,TRBJ2-3,TGTGCCAGCTCGGGCAGCACAGATACGCAGTATTTT,CASSGSTDTQYF
TRBV19,NA,TRBJ1-2,TGTGCCAGTAGTATATCCTCCCGGGAACGAAACTATGGCTACACCTTC,CASSISSRERNYGYTF
TRBV7-8,NA,TRBJ2-1,TGTGCCAGCAGCTTAGCGTACTACAATGAGCAGTTCTTC,CASSLAYYNEQFF
TRBV30,NA,TRBJ1-3,TGTGCCTGGAGCGTAGGAACAGGGCTAGGAAACACCATATATTTT,CAWSVGTGLGNTIYF
TRBV5-1,NA,TRBJ2-1,TGCGCCAGCAGCTTGGATCTTAGAGCTTCCTACAATGAGCAGTTCTTC,CASSLDLRASYNEQFF
TRBV18,NA,TRBJ1-1,TGTGCCAGCTCCCCGGCGGAAGGGGTGAACACTGAAGCTTTCTTT,CASSPAEGVNTEAFF
TRBV9,NA,TRBJ1-1,TGTGCCAGCAGCGTTACGGGACAATGGAACACTGAAGCTTTCTTT,CASSVTGQWNTEAFF
TRBV2,TRBD1,TRBJ2-2,TGTGCCAGCAGACCGGGACAGGGGGCCACCGGGGAGCTGTTTTTT,CASRPGQGATGELFF
TRBV5-4,NA,TRBJ2-5,TGTGCCAGCAGGCGGAGTAGAGGCGGAGAGACCCAGTACTTC,CASRRSRGGETQYF
TRBV7-6,NA,TRBJ2-7,TGTGCCAGCATCGACTTGTTCGGGGGTTACGAGCAGTACTTC,CASIDLFGGYEQYF
TRBV29-1,NA,TRBJ1-3,TGCAGCGTTAGACTTGGAAACACCATATATTTT,CSVRLGNTIYF